Below are 13 T cell receptor beta chains sequenced from a single sample in a study of T cells in localized non-small cell lung cancer. This table comes from immunoSEQ multiplex PCR, and its TCRdb copy is limited to in-frame clones, with some not included. The sample has 45,000 to 70,000 clones, 70% to 90% seen once. The sample here was peripheral blood, taken before any cancer treatment. These receptors all stem from a woman between 40 and 69 years old with stage I lung adenocarcinoma.

This sequence joins TRBV5-6 and TRBJ2-7, with D possibly called TRBD1 or TRBD2 (5 bases each). Trimming left V 0 bases short and J 0 bases short, with 13 bases between. Germline values: CDR1 SGHDT, CDR2 YYEEEE. CDR3 size: 16 residues. The CDR3 coding sequence is TGTGCCAGCAGCTTGGCCCGGGGCAGAGTCTCCTACGAGCAGTACTTC. It codes for CASSLARGRVSYEQYF.

In this sample, this clone is medium-sized. The chain is built from TRBV27 and TRBJ1-6; weak D call: TRBD1 (5 bases). Germline loops: CDR1 MNHEY, CDR2 SMNVEV (reference sequence). The V and J ends lost 9 bases and 2 bases respectively, with 14 bases between them. The CDR3 has 15 amino acids. The CDR3 bases are TGTGCCAGGGGGACCCTCAGCCCCTATAATTCACCCCTCCACTTT. The encoded protein is CARGTLSPYNSPLHF.

J is TRBJ1-6 and V is TRBV21-1. TRBV21-1 has pseudogene status. The length of the CDR3 is 15 residues. The CDR3 region is CASSKNGRDNSPLHF. The CDR3 nucleotides read TGTGCCAGCAGCAAGAATGGGCGGGATAATTCACCCCTCCACTTT.

This sequence joins TRBV11-2 and TRBJ2-1; D unclear. The CDR3 has 17 residues. Germline V gene sequence: CDR1 SGHAT, CDR2 FQNNGV. Trimming removed 5 bases from V and 7 bases from J, with 24 bases in between. The DNA for the CDR3 is TGTGCCAGCAGCGAAAAACGGACGCCCCGCGACAATAATGAGCAGTTCTTC. Amino acids: CASSEKRTPRDNNEQFF.

V and J are TRBV5-1 and TRBJ1-1; TRBD1 matches 7 bases. The CDR3 consists of 15 residues. Trimming removed 4 bases from V and 5 bases from J; junction bases left unmatched: 11. Germline V lookup: CDR1 SGHRS, CDR2 YFSETQ. CDR3 loop: CASSNRQGVITEAFF. The DNA of the CDR3 is TGCGCCAGCAGCAATCGACAGGGTGTAATTACTGAAGCTTTCTTT.

This sequence joins TRBV6-1 and TRBJ1-5; 8 bases match TRBD1. CDR1 and CDR2 from the germline V gene are MNHNS and SASEGT. The CDR3 is 14 residues long. Germline trimming cut 6 bases from V and 4 bases from J; bases unmatched to any gene: 5. DNA of the CDR3: TGTGCCAGCAGGGAAACAGGGGGAAATCAGCCCCAGCATTTT. This translates into CASRETGGNQPQHF.

This clone came up once. This sequence joins TRBV16 and TRBJ1-5; 7 bases fit TRBD1. CDR3 size: 15 residues. Trimming cost V 6 bases and J 4 bases; bases outside gene matches: 9. Germline V gene lookup returns CDR1 KGHSY and CDR2 FQNENV. In nucleotides, the CDR3 is TGTGCCAGCAGTCCTCCGGGACAGAGGAATCAGCCCCAGCATTTT. Its protein product is CASSPPGQRNQPQHF.

V and J are TRBV11-2 and TRBJ2-7, with D perhaps matching TRBD1 (5 bases). This CDR3 is built from 13 residues. Germline lookup yields CDR1 SGHAT and CDR2 FQNNGV. V gave up 3 bases and J gave up 7 bases, with 13 bases separating them. CDR3 DNA: TGTGCCAGCAGCTTTTCCCAGGGTCGGGAGCAGTACTTC. Protein: CASSFSQGREQYF.

This chain links TRBV5-5 with TRBJ1-5; D not resolved. V was shortened by 2 bases and J by 4 bases, with 13 bases between the two germline ends. This CDR3 is built from 15 residues. The germline CDR1 and CDR2 sequences are SGHKS and YYEKEE (reference sequence). CDR3 bases: TGTGCCAGCAGCTTACTTGGACGGGTTAATCAGCCCCAGCATTTT. Translating it yields CASSLLGRVNQPQHF.

The chain recombines TRBV20-1 with TRBJ2-2; possibly TRBD1 or TRBD2 for D (5 bases each). The CDR3 covers 8 residues. Trimming took 4 bases from V and 15 from J, leaving 6 bases between them. Germline CDR1 is DFQATT and CDR2 is SNEGSKA (reference sequence). This CDR3 reads CSAMGVFF. The CDR3, as DNA: TGCAGTGCTATGGGGGTGTTTTTT.

The rearrangement joins TRBV13 to TRBJ1-2, with D maybe TRBD1 (6 bases). The CDR3 is 14 residues long. Germline V lookup: CDR1 PRHDT, CDR2 FYEKMQ (reference sequence). The V end lost 5 bases, the J end lost 4 bases, and 14 bases lay between the germline ends. The CDR3 DNA reads TGTGCCAGCAGCATATTACAGGGTTCCTATGGCTACACCTTC. It yields the protein CASSILQGSYGYTF.

The CDR3 protein is CASRDKPSYEQYF. Here the CDR3 DNA reads TGTGCCAGCCGGGACAAACCTTCCTACGAGCAGTACTTC. This chain links TRBV6-6 with TRBJ2-7, with a weak D call TRBD1 (6 bases). There are 13 residues in the CDR3. V lost 8 bases, J lost 1 base, and 12 bases lay in between. CDR1 and CDR2 from the germline V gene are MNHNY and SVGAGI (reference sequence).

The chain links TRBV5-4 to TRBJ2-1; TRBD1 is a possible D gene (5 bases). V lost 9 bases and J 7 bases, leaving 20 bases between the germline ends. CDR1 is SGHNT, CDR2 YYREEE, per germline (reference sequence). CDR3 length: 14 amino acids. The CDR3 DNA reads TGTGCCATCCCATCCCAGGGCTTTAAGAATGAGCAGTTCTTC. It specifies CAIPSQGFKNEQFF.